This TCR beta chain derives from a study of CD8+ T cells in alopecia areata. A note on this clone: The target antigen is unknown. Mismatch with germline at one junction end may stem from a read error.

Regarding the study as a whole: Sequences from scalp samples also cover resident alphabeta T cells of normal skin. Lesional scalp exceeded normal scalp in clonality, especially in alopecia totalis/universalis.

PBMCs, the starting material, were the source of sorted CD4+ and CD8+ T cells. The CDR3 runs to 11 residues. Germline CDR1 and CDR2: MGHRA and YSYEKL. Following extraction, RNA underwent reverse transcription to cDNA, which served as the sequencing template. Repertoires were generated with immunoSEQ multiplex PCR, while TCRdb's copy carries only in-frame clones and drops some. The sample lists 200,000 or so clones, just over 55% occurring once. The sample was CD8+ T cells sorted from blood. This chain links TRBV4-1 with TRBJ2-7; D remains ambiguous. The clonotype was recovered from a human donor in good health. The chain's CDR3 is CASSLPGLPLF. For the CDR3, the DNA is TGCGCCAGCAGCCTACCGGGCCTCCCTCTCTTC.